The clone carrying this T cell receptor (beta chain) was recorded a few times. This specimen belongs to a study of CD8+ T cells in alopecia areata. Study at large: At a dose of 5 to 10 mg twice daily, oral tofacitinib was given to treated patients.

Treatment: oral pan-JAK inhibitor, 5-10 mg twice daily. Reverse transcribed after extraction, RNA yielded cDNA as the sequencing template. Assay used: immunoSEQ multiplex PCR; TCRdb lists only in-frame clones, some missing. The data contain some 220,000 clones, under 75% of them seen just once; the ten biggest clones take up roughly 1.6%. The CDR3 is 14 residues long. The germline gives CDR1 MNHNS, CDR2 SASEGT. V shed 5 bases, J shed 5 bases, and the junction held 5 bases outside the gene matches. The sample in question was CD4+ T cells sorted from blood, obtained at week 4, from a patient treated with tofacitinib. This TCR was recovered from a human donor with alopecia areata. The chain couples TRBV6-1 to TRBJ1-4, with 7 nucleotides matching TRBD1. This CDR3 is CASSRGQQNEKLFF. CDR3 coding DNA: TGTGCCAGCAGTAGGGGACAGCAAAATGAAAAACTGTTTTTT.